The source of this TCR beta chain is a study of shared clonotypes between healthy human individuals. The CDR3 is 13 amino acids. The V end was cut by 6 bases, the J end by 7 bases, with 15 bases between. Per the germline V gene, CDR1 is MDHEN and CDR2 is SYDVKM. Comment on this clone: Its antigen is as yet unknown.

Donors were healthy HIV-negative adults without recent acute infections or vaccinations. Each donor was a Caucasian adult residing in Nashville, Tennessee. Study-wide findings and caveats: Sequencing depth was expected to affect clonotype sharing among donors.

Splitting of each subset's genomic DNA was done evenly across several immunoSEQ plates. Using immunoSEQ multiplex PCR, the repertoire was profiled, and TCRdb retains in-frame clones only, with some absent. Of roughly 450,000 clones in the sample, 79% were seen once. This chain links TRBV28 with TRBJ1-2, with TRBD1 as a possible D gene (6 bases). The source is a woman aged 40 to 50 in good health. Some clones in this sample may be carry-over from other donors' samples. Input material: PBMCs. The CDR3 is CASRTGTSIGYTF. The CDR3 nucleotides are TGTGCCAGCAGGACCGGGACATCGATTGGCTACACCTTC.